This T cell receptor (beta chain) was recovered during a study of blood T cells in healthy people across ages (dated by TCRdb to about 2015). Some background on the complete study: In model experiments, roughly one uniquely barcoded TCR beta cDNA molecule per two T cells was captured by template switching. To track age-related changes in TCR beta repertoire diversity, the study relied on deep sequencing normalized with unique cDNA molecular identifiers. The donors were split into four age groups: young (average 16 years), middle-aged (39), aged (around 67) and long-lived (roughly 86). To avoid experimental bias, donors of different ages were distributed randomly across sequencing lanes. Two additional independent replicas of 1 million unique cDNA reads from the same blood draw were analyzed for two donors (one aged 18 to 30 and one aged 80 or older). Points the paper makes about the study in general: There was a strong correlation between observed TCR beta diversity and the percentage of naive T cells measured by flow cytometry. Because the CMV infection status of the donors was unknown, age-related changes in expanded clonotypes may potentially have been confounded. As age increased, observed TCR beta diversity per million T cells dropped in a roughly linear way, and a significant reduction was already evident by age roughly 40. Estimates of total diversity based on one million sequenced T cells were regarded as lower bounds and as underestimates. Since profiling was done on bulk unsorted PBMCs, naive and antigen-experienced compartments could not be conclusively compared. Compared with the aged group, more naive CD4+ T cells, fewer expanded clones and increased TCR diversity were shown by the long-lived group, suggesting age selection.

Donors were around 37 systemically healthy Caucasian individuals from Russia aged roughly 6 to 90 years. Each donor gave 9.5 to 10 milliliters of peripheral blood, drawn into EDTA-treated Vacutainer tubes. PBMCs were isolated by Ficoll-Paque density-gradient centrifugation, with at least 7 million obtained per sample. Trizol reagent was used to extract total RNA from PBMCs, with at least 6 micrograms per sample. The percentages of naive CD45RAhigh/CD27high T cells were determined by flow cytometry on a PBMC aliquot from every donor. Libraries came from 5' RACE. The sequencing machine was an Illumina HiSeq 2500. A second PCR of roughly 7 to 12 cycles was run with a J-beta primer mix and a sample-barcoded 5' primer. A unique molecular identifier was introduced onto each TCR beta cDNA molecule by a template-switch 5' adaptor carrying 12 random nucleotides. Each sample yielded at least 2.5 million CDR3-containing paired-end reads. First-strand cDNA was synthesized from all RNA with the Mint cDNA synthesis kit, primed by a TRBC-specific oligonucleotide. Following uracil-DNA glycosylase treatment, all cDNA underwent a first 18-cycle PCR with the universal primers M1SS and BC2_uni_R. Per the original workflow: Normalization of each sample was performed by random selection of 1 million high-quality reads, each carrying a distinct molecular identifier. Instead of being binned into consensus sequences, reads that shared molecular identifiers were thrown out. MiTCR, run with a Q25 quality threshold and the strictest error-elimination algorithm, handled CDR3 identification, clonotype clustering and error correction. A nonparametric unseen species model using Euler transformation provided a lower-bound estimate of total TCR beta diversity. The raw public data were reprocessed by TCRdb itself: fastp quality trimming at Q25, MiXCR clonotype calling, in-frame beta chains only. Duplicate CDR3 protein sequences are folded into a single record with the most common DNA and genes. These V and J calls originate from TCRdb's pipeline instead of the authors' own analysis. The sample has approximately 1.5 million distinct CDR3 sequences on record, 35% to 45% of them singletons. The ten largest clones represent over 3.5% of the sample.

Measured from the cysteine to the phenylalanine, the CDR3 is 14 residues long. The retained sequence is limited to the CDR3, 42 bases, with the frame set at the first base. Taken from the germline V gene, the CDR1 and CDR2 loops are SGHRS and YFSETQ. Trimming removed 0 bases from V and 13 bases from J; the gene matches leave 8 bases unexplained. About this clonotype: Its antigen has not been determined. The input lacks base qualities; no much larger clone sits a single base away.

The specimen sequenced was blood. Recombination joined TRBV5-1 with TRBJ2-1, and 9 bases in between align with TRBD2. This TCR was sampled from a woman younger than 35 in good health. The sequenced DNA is TGCGCCAGCAGCTTGGGGACTAGCGCAGAGACCCAGTTCTTC. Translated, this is CASSLGTSAETQFF.